These 22 T cell receptor beta chains were all obtained from the same sample, sequenced in a study of shared clonotypes between healthy human individuals. Clones were read by immunoSEQ multiplex PCR, and TCRdb kept only the in-frame ones, dropping some. Of 2,500,000 or so clones in the sample, around 93% were seen once. Source material: naive CD4+ T cells from PBMCs. As to subset: CD45RA+ positively selected. The source of these receptors is a man between 18 and 35 years old in good health. Some clones in this sample may be carry-over from other donors' samples.

The chain joins TRBV7-2 to TRBJ2-3, with D possibly matching TRBD2 (6 bases). The V end was cut by 5 bases, the J end by 1 base, with 13 bases between. Germline CDR1 and CDR2: SGHTA and FQGNSA. The CDR3 consists of 15 residues. The CDR3 region has the DNA TGTGCCAGCAGCCTAAGCGGGTGGGGCACAGATACGCAGTATTTT. Protein sequence: CASSLSGWGTDTQYF.

This chain links TRBV6-1 with TRBJ1-2, with no clear D. The V and J ends lost 5 bases and 3 bases respectively, with 4 bases between them. The CDR3 spans 11 residues. The germline CDR1 and CDR2 sequences are MNHNS and SASEGT. In DNA, the CDR3 is TGTGCCAGCAGTCGGGACTATGGCTACACCTTC. This sequence encodes CASSRDYGYTF.

Details on this clone: The sample carries other DNA sequences with the same CDR3. V is TRBV5-1 and J is TRBJ2-5; the D is unclear. The CDR3 consists of 14 residues. V lost 0 bases, J lost 1 base, and 7 bases lay in between. Per the germline V gene, CDR1 is SGHRS and CDR2 is YFSETQ. CDR3 DNA: TGCGCCAGCAGCTTGGCCGCAGCCCAAGAGACCCAGTACTTC. Residues: CASSLAAAQETQYF.

In its sample, this clone was seen a few times. The J gene is TRBJ1-1, the V gene TRBV9, with D possibly TRBD1 on 6 matching bases. Germline CDR1 and CDR2: SGDLS and YYNGEE. Trimming took 3 bases from V and 0 from J, leaving 15 bases between them. This CDR3 is 16 amino acids long. The CDR3 DNA reads as TGTGCCAGCAGCGCCCCATGGGGGGCGGTGAACACTGAAGCTTTCTTT. Its protein product is CASSAPWGAVNTEAFF.

The chain couples TRBV30 to TRBJ2-1; D possibly corresponds to TRBD2 (5 bases). V was trimmed by 2 bases and J by 3 bases, leaving 17 bases between them. Germline loops: CDR1 GTSNPN, CDR2 SVGIG (reference sequence). The CDR3 runs to 16 residues. In DNA, the CDR3 is TGTGCCTGGAGTACCCCCCTAGCAAGGCTCTACAATGAGCAGTTCTTC. The encoded protein is CAWSTPLARLYNEQFF.

This rearrangement joins TRBV15 to TRBJ1-2; the D is unclear. Germline assignment: CDR1 LNHNV and CDR2 YYDKDF (reference sequence). The CDR3 is 16 residues long. V was clipped by 0 bases and J by 9 bases, with 20 bases between them. CDR3 sequence (DNA): TGTGCCACCAGCAGAGATATTGTGGCGAGCGAGGATAGCTACACCTTC. Translated, it gives CATSRDIVASEDSYTF.

The chain links TRBV7-9 to TRBJ1-1; TRBD1 agrees at 7 bases. CDR3 length: 17 amino acids. Trimming took 4 bases from V and 5 from J; bases not matched to a gene: 16. CDR1 is SEHNR, CDR2 FQNEAQ, per germline (reference sequence). The CDR3 spells CASSSFGGGVEWTEAFF. The CDR3, as DNA: TGTGCCAGCAGCTCCTTCGGAGGGGGCGTAGAATGGACTGAAGCTTTCTTT.

As to this clone: At the DNA level, this CDR3 is encoded by other sequences in the same sample as well. The CDR3 sequence is CASSLAGNSGANVLTF. The CDR3 DNA reads TGCGCCAGCAGCTTGGCCGGTAACTCTGGGGCCAACGTCCTGACTTTC. V usage is TRBV5-1 and J usage is TRBJ2-6; D gene ambiguous. The ends were cut back, 0 bases at V and 0 bases at J, with 7 bases in the middle. Germline V gene sequence: CDR1 SGHRS, CDR2 YFSETQ. The CDR3 runs to 16 residues. Based on the CDR3 plus reference TRBV5-1 and TRBJ2-6, the full variable domain is KAGVTQTPRYLIKTRGQQVTLSCSPISGHRSVSWYQQTPGQGLQFLFEYFSETQRNKGNFPGRFSGRQFSNSRSEMNVSTLELGDSALYLCASSLAGNSGANVLTFGAGSRLTVL.

V usage is TRBV29-1 and J usage is TRBJ1-2; 10 bases match TRBD1. The junction had 12 bases not matched to a gene; V was cut back by 7 bases and J by 7 bases. This CDR3 has 14 amino acids. Germline CDR1 and CDR2: SQVTM and ANQGSEA. The CDR3 spells CSAGTGDLRVGYTF. The CDR3 nucleotides read TGCAGCGCCGGGACAGGGGACCTGCGGGTTGGCTACACCTTC.

On this clone itself: The same CDR3 can be traced to other DNA sequences in this sample. This sequence joins TRBV5-4 and TRBJ2-7; D may correspond to TRBD1 or TRBD2 (5 bases each). V shed 3 bases and J shed 2 bases, with 12 bases lying between them. Germline V CDR1 and CDR2: SGHNT, YYREEE (reference sequence). CDR3 length equals 14 residues. CDR3 sequence (DNA): TGTGCCAGCAGCTCCGGGACGGTTCCCTACGAGCAGTACTTC. Amino acid sequence: CASSSGTVPYEQYF.

V is TRBV6-1 and J is TRBJ2-3, with D unclear. The CDR3 has 11 residues. The germline gives CDR1 MNHNS, CDR2 SASEGT. V shed 4 bases and J shed 10 bases, with 9 bases lying between them. This CDR3 is CASSAGQSQYF. CDR3 DNA: TGTGCCAGCAGTGCTGGGCAGTCGCAGTATTTT.

The CDR3: CASSETGRWNQPQHF. CDR3 nucleotides: TGTGCCAGCAGCGAAACAGGGAGGTGGAATCAGCCCCAGCATTTT. V is TRBV2 and J is TRBJ1-5; maybe TRBD1 (6 bases). Germline-derived CDR1 and CDR2 are SNHLY and FYNNEI. The V gene lost 6 bases and the J gene lost 4 bases, with 16 bases spanning the gap. The CDR3 runs 15 residues.

This chain connects TRBV11-2 to TRBJ2-3; 7 nucleotides line up with TRBD2. This CDR3 has 13 amino acids. J was trimmed by 1 base and V by 11 bases; bases with no gene match: 6. Germline values: CDR1 SGHAT, CDR2 FQNNGV. The CDR3 nucleotides read TGTGCCTCGGCCCTAGCGGGCACAGATACGCAGTATTTT. Residues: CASALAGTDTQYF.

This chain links TRBV12-5 with TRBJ2-1, with 10 bases that match TRBD1. V shed 3 bases and J 0 bases; nucleotides not matched to a gene: 20. The CDR3 totals 22 residues. Germline V gives CDR1 LGHNT, CDR2 FRNRAP. CDR3 amino acids: CASGLPLGRDRGLMGSYNEQFF. The CDR3 DNA reads TGTGCTAGTGGTTTACCTCTTGGGCGGGACAGGGGTTTGATGGGCTCCTACAATGAGCAGTTCTTC.

Points on this clone: Different DNA sequences within this sample yield the same CDR3. The J gene is TRBJ2-1, the V gene TRBV7-3, with TRBD2 matching over 7 bases. Germline CDR1 SGHTA, CDR2 FQGTGA. The CDR3 totals 15 residues. V was pared by 4 bases and J by 3 bases, with 6 bases of the junction left unmatched. This CDR3 reads CASSSGLADYNEQFF. CDR3 DNA: TGTGCCAGCAGCTCCGGGCTAGCGGACTACAATGAGCAGTTCTTC.

This chain links TRBV2 with TRBJ1-2; 7 bases map to TRBD1. Germline-derived CDR1 and CDR2 are SNHLY and FYNNEI. The CDR3 loop spans 15 amino acids. V gave up 5 bases and J gave up 2 bases; unmatched junction bases: 8. The CDR3 is CASSSDRDSNYGYTF. The CDR3 DNA reads TGTGCCAGCAGTTCCGACAGGGACTCAAACTATGGCTACACCTTC.

CDR3 protein: CASSRPGGYGYTF. The DNA of the CDR3 is TGTGCCAGCAGCCGACCAGGGGGCTATGGCTACACCTTC. V is TRBV6-5 and J is TRBJ1-2; TRBD1 aligns across 7 bases. The CDR3 is 13 residues long. V lost 6 bases to trimming and J lost 4 bases; unmatched junction nucleotides: 5. Germline assignment: CDR1 MNHEY and CDR2 SVGAGI.

The chain is built from TRBV7-2 and TRBJ2-5, with 7 positions matching TRBD2. The CDR3 consists of 15 residues. In germline, CDR1 is SGHTA, CDR2 FQGNSA. V was clipped by 3 bases and J by 5 bases; unmatched bases: 9. DNA of the CDR3: TGTGCCAGCAGCTTTTCAGTTAGGGGAGGGGAGACCCAGTACTTC. It encodes CASSFSVRGGETQYF. Looking up the rest from reference TRBV7-2 and TRBJ2-5 gives the full variable domain: GAGVSQSPSNKVTEKGKDVELRCDPISGHTALYWYRQSLGQGLEFLIYFQGNSAPDKSGLPSDRFSAERTGGSVSTLTIQRTQQEDSAVYLCASSFSVRGGETQYFGPGTRLLVL.

On this clone: The same CDR3 is also encoded by other DNA sequences in this sample. J is TRBJ1-4 and V is TRBV18; tentative D call: TRBD1 (5 bases). Trimming took 3 bases from V and 4 from J, leaving 9 bases between them. Germline V gives CDR1 KGHSH, CDR2 LQKENI. The CDR3 contains 14 residues. The CDR3 DNA sequence: TGTGCCAGCTCACCGGGCAGGGTTAATGAAAAACTGTTTTTT. Translated, it gives CASSPGRVNEKLFF.

The V and J genes are TRBV7-9 and TRBJ1-6, with 7 bases aligning to TRBD1. Germline V gene data show CDR1 as SEHNR and CDR2 as FQNEAQ (reference sequence). CDR3 length: 16 residues. Trimming at V came to 0 bases and at J to 5 bases, leaving 4 bases not matched to a gene. The CDR3 loop reads CASSLAAGGDNSPLHF. Written as DNA, the CDR3 is TGTGCCAGCAGCTTAGCGGCAGGGGGAGATAATTCACCCCTCCACTTT.

The J gene is TRBJ1-2, the V gene TRBV28; 8 positions match TRBD1. The germline V gene has CDR1 MDHEN and CDR2 SYDVKM. The CDR3 has 17 amino acids. Trimming removed 10 bases from V and 8 bases from J; junction bases left unmatched: 24. CDR3 sequence (DNA): TGTGCCACCTGGCAGATCAAGGCCCTCGGACAGGGTTGGGGCTACACCTTC. Protein sequence: CATWQIKALGQGWGYTF.

To note about this clone: In the same sample, other DNA sequences code for this CDR3. The V gene is TRBV5-5, the J gene TRBJ2-3, with 7 positions matching TRBD2. The CDR3 length is 14 residues. Trimming removed 5 bases from V and 0 bases from J; junction bases left unmatched: 3. Germline CDR1 SGHKS, CDR2 YYEKEE (reference sequence). The DNA for the CDR3 is TGTGCCAGCAGTCTAGCGGTTAGCACAGATACGCAGTATTTT. This codes for CASSLAVSTDTQYF.